The table lists the clone carrying this TCR beta chain with a few counts. This sample stems from a study of CD8+ T cells in alopecia areata. The authors extracted RNA and reverse transcribed it into cDNA as the sequencing template. The assay was immunoSEQ multiplex PCR, and TCRdb's table has in-frame clones only and misses some. The table has fewer than 250,000 clones, around 56% seen once. This CDR3 is built from 14 residues. Germline V gives CDR1 SQVTM, CDR2 ANQGSEA. V was pared by 7 bases and J by 0 bases, with 12 bases between. Treatment in this sample: oral pan-JAK inhibitor, 5-10 mg twice daily. This receptor was taken from a human donor with alopecia areata. The sample in question was CD4+ T cells sorted from blood, obtained at week 4, from a patient treated with tofacitinib. The J gene is TRBJ2-2, the V gene TRBV29-1, with D hard to call. The CDR3 here is CSASGVTNTGELFF. In nucleotides, the CDR3 is TGCAGCGCTTCGGGCGTGACGAACACCGGGGAGCTGTTTTTT.